The rows below give T cell receptor beta chains drawn from one sample of a study of vaccination effects on CD4 cells after COVID-19. The antigens for these receptors are not known. Only in-frame clones appear in the TCRdb table, and some are missing; sequencing was by immunoSEQ multiplex PCR. This table has some 35,000 clones, 70% to 80% appearing once. Sequencing used CD4+ T cells from PBMCs cultured with HCoV-NL63 spike peptides, obtained before COVID-19 vaccination. All receptors come from a human donor who had a prior SARS-CoV-2 infection. Each CDR3 is given with its conserved first and last residue. A D gene is named only where the DNA matches it firmly. Clone size is not always given. Where it is, it says once, few, many or a class for expanded clones.

d_gene,abundance,j_gene,v_gene,CDR3nt,CDR3aa
TRBD1,-,TRBJ2-3,TRBV10-3,TGTGCCATCATGGGACAGGGGTCCACAGATACGCAGTATTTT,CAIMGQGSTDTQYF
-,once,TRBJ2-1,TRBV9,TGTGCCAGCAGCGCGGGGGACAGCTACAATGAGCAGTTCTTC,CASSAGDSYNEQFF
-,-,TRBJ1-1,TRBV9,TGTGCCAGCAGCGTCTCCCAGGACTACACTGAAGCTTTCTTT,CASSVSQDYTEAFF
TRBD1,-,TRBJ1-6,TRBV9,TGTGCCAGCAGGTTCTCGGGACAGGGGCTCTATAATTCACCCCTCCACTTT,CASRFSGQGLYNSPLHF
TRBD1,-,TRBJ2-2,TRBV24-1,TGTGCCACCAACTCAGGGGGCAACACCGGGGAGCTGTTTTTT,CATNSGGNTGELFF
TRBD2,-,TRBJ2-7,TRBV11-3,TGTGCCAGCAGCATTAGCGGGAGGGCCGTGACGCAGTACTTC,CASSISGRAVTQYF
-,-,TRBJ1-5,TRBV6-5,TGTGCCAGCAAAAGGGACCGAAATCAGCCCCAGCATTTT,CASKRDRNQPQHF
-,-,TRBJ1-2,TRBV2,TGTGCCAGCAGTGAAGCGGCAGGGGACAACTATGGCTACACCTTC,CASSEAAGDNYGYTF
-,-,TRBJ2-5,TRBV19,TGTGCCAGTAGTGCCGACAGATTCCAAGAGACCCAGTACTTC,CASSADRFQETQYF
TRBD2,-,TRBJ2-7,TRBV25-1,TGTGCCAGCAGTGAAAGGTTGGCTAGCGGAGTCTACGAGCAGTACTTC,CASSERLASGVYEQYF
-,-,TRBJ2-5,TRBV11-3,TGTGCCAGCAGCTTCCGGCAACAAGAGACCCAGTACTTC,CASSFRQQETQYF
TRBD1,-,TRBJ2-3,TRBV11-3,TGTGCCAGCAGCTTAGACCGGGACAGGGATGCAGATACGCAGTATTTT,CASSLDRDRDADTQYF
-,-,TRBJ2-5,TRBV14,TGTGCCAGCAGCCAAGAACAGGAGGAGACCCAGTACTTC,CASSQEQEETQYF
TRBD1,once,TRBJ1-3,TRBV13,TGTGCCAGCAGCTACTCCGGGACAGGCGGAAACACCATATATTTT,CASSYSGTGGNTIYF
-,-,TRBJ2-2,TRBV5-1,TGCGCCAGCAGCTTGGGGGACGGGGAGCTGTTTTTT,CASSLGDGELFF
-,-,TRBJ1-5,TRBV6-5,TGTGCCACCCGGACCTCCCTCAATCAGCCCCAGCATTTT,CATRTSLNQPQHF
-,-,TRBJ2-2,TRBV3-1/TRBV3-2,TGTGCCAGCAGCCCAAGACTGGGTCTTGGGAAGCTGTTTTTT,CASSPRLGLGKLFF
TRBD1,-,TRBJ2-2,TRBV27,TGTGCCAGCAGTACGCAAGGGGGCTGGGTTGTCGGGGAGCTGTTTTTT,CASSTQGGWVVGELFF
TRBD2,once,TRBJ2-3,TRBV7-3,TGTGCCAGCAGCCCACACGAGCGGGGGAGCACAGATACGCAGTATTTT,CASSPHERGSTDTQYF
-,-,TRBJ1-2,TRBV5-4,TGTGCCAGCAGCTCTGCAGCTAACTATGGCTACACCTTC,CASSSAANYGYTF
-,-,TRBJ2-2,TRBV5-4,TGTGCCAGCAGCCCAGGCGGGTTGGGCACCGGGGAGCTGTTTTTT,CASSPGGLGTGELFF
TRBD2,few,TRBJ2-1,TRBV7-9,TGTGCCAGCAGCGGGACTAGCGGGGTATACAATGAGCAGTTCTTC,CASSGTSGVYNEQFF
-,-,TRBJ2-2,TRBV21-1,TGTGCCAGCAGCACCCCGGGTAGCGGGAGGAAAGGCACCGGGGAGCTGTTTTTT,CASSTPGSGRKGTGELFF
-,-,TRBJ2-3,TRBV25-1,TGTGCCAGCAGTGATCAGGGGCACTGGAGCACAGATACGCAGTATTTT,CASSDQGHWSTDTQYF
-,-,TRBJ1-1,TRBV2,TGTGCCAGCAGTTATTACACTGAAGCTTTCTTT,CASSYYTEAFF
-,-,TRBJ2-2,TRBV9,TGTGCCAGCAGCGTACGCCCGGGGAACACCGGGGAGCTGTTTTTT,CASSVRPGNTGELFF
-,-,TRBJ1-1,TRBV19,TGTGCCAGTAGTATGTCGGGAGACTTGAACACTGAAGCTTTCTTT,CASSMSGDLNTEAFF
TRBD1,-,TRBJ2-7,TRBV5-4,TGTGCCAGCAGCCCTGGGACAGGGGGCACCTACGAGCAGTACTTC,CASSPGTGGTYEQYF
-,-,TRBJ2-7,TRBV5-1,TGCGCCAGCAGCCTGCAAGGGGGGATATACGAGCAGTACTTC,CASSLQGGIYEQYF
-,-,TRBJ1-2,TRBV24-1,TGTGCCACCAGTGATTCCGTGACCGACTATGGCTACACCTTC,CATSDSVTDYGYTF
TRBD2,-,TRBJ2-5,TRBV7-8,TGTGCCAGCAGCGCCCGACTAGCGGTGGGCGAGACCCAGTACTTC,CASSARLAVGETQYF
-,-,TRBJ2-7,TRBV5-1,TGCGCCAGCAGCTTGGAGGCCAATCGGTACGAGCAGTACTTC,CASSLEANRYEQYF
-,once,TRBJ2-5,TRBV5-6,TGTGCCAGCAGCGGATGGGTATCGGAGACCCAGTACTTC,CASSGWVSETQYF
-,-,TRBJ2-5,TRBV7-2,TGTGCCAGCAGCTTGGCCCAATCAGAGACCCAGTACTTC,CASSLAQSETQYF
TRBD2,-,TRBJ2-2,TRBV9,TGTGCCAGCAGCTTCGGACTAGCGGCTACCGGGGAGCTGTTTTTT,CASSFGLAATGELFF
TRBD2,-,TRBJ2-5,TRBV4-3,TGCGCCAGCAGCCAGCTAGCGGGCCAAGAGACCCAGTACTTC,CASSQLAGQETQYF
-,-,TRBJ2-7,TRBV20-1,TGCAGTGCTAGTTATGGCGGGCCCTACGAGCAGTACTTC,CSASYGGPYEQYF
-,few,TRBJ2-1,TRBV18,TGTGCCAGCTCACCACCTGGGGCTAGAGTATACAATGAGCAGTTCTTC,CASSPPGARVYNEQFF
TRBD2,-,TRBJ2-1,TRBV5-4,TGTGCCAGCAGCGTTACCGGGACTAGCGGGATTGCATCCTACAATGAGCAGTTCTTC,CASSVTGTSGIASYNEQFF
-,-,TRBJ2-7,TRBV5-1,TGCGCCAGCAGCTTGCTAGGCTACGAGCAGTACTTC,CASSLLGYEQYF
TRBD1,-,TRBJ1-5,TRBV6-6,TGTGCCAGCAGCCCTCCGACAGGGGTTAGCAATCAGCCCCAGCATTTT,CASSPPTGVSNQPQHF
-,-,TRBJ1-4,TRBV29-1,TGCAGTAGCGCGAGGGCAGCAACAACTAATGAAAAACTGTTTTTT,CSSARAATTNEKLFF
-,-,TRBJ1-1,TRBV7-9,TGTGCCAGCAGCTTAGCTTCACTGAACACTGAAGCTTTCTTT,CASSLASLNTEAFF
-,-,TRBJ2-4,TRBV7-2,TGTGCCAGCAGCTTCAGTCGAAACATTCAGTACTTC,CASSFSRNIQYF
-,-,TRBJ1-2,TRBV5-5,TGTGCCAGCAGCTTGAATAGGCCTAGCTATGGCTACACCTTC,CASSLNRPSYGYTF